A selection of T cell receptor beta chains follows, all from one sample in a study of blood T cell repertoires in COVID-19. Assay: immunoSEQ multiplex PCR; the TCRdb copy retains only in-frame clones and omits some. The sample records about 160,000 clones, just over 90% being singletons. Sequenced input: peripheral blood. Receptors were obtained from a man between 18 and 35 years old with acute or convalescent COVID-19. The CDR3 runs from the conserved cysteine through the conserved F or W. A D gene is named only where the DNA matches it firmly. Expanded clones are given a class, and other clones once, few, many or no size at all.

>TRBV5-1|few|14|TRBJ1-1|TRBD1
CASSTSPGQDEAFF
TGCGCCAGCAGCACCTCTCCGGGACAGGATGAAGCTTTCTTT
>TRBV9|-|15|TRBJ1-3|TRBD1
CASSPTGGGGNTIYF
TGTGCCAGCAGCCCTACAGGGGGTGGTGGAAACACCATATATTTT
>TRBV20-1|-|13|TRBJ1-4|-
CSASLTGSVKLFF
TGCAGTGCTAGTTTAACAGGGTCTGTCAAACTGTTTTTT
>TRBV27|-|18|TRBJ1-2|TRBD1
CASSFWPLRTGEEYGYTF
TGTGCCAGCAGTTTTTGGCCGCTCAGGACAGGGGAAGAATATGGCTACACCTTC
>TRBV9|-|14|TRBJ1-1|-
CASSVGTVNTEAFF
TGTGCCAGCAGCGTAGGGACAGTGAACACTGAAGCTTTCTTT
>TRBV18|-|14|TRBJ1-1|TRBD1
CASSPTGMNTEAFF
TGTGCCAGCTCCCCGACAGGGATGAACACTGAAGCTTTCTTT
>TRBV12-3/TRBV12-4|-|12|TRBJ1-1|-
CASKGGQTEAFF
TGTGCCAGCAAAGGGGGTCAGACTGAAGCTTTCTTT
>TRBV30|once|17|TRBJ2-6|TRBD1
CAWRGQNMGSGANVLTF
TGTGCCTGGAGGGGACAGAATATGGGCTCTGGGGCCAACGTCCTGACTTTC
>TRBV6-1|-|16|TRBJ2-2|TRBD2
CASSDPGASGTGELFF
TGTGCCAGCAGTGATCCCGGGGCTAGCGGGACCGGGGAGCTGTTTTTT
>TRBV4-1|-|17|TRBJ2-7|TRBD2
CASSSRVTSGGPYEQYF
TGCGCCAGCAGCTCAAGAGTTACTAGCGGGGGACCCTACGAGCAGTACTTC
>TRBV5-5|-|15|TRBJ1-2|TRBD1
CASSSGGSQGAGYTF
TGTGCCAGCAGCTCGGGTGGCTCGCAGGGGGCCGGCTACACCTTC
>TRBV5-1|few|18|TRBJ2-3|TRBD2
CASSRLGLAGGSADTQYF
TGCGCCAGCAGCCGCCTGGGACTAGCGGGGGGGAGCGCAGATACGCAGTATTTT
>TRBV13|-|18|TRBJ2-3|-
CASSLMTSPSRHTDTQYF
TGTGCCAGCAGCTTAATGACCTCACCTAGCAGACACACAGATACGCAGTATTTT
>TRBV6-5|-|15|TRBJ1-6|-
CASSLLRTGNSPLHF
TGTGCCAGCAGCCTCCTGAGGACTGGTAATTCACCCCTCCACTTT
>TRBV9|-|16|TRBJ1-2|TRBD1
CASSVGGTETNYGYTF
TGTGCCAGCAGCGTAGGCGGGACAGAGACTAACTATGGCTACACCTTC
>TRBV12-3/TRBV12-4|-|13|TRBJ1-3|-
CASSFRAGNTIYF
TGTGCCAGCAGTTTCAGGGCTGGAAACACCATATATTTT
>TRBV19|-|16|TRBJ1-6|-
CASSISRGSYNSPLHF
TGTGCCAGTAGTATTTCGCGGGGATCCTATAATTCACCCCTCCACTTT